This T cell receptor beta chain was retrieved from a study of control samples from healthy donors and cancer patients. The CDR3 spans 14 residues. Deletions cut 3 bases from V and 9 bases from J, with 17 bases between. The germline V gene encodes CDR1 WSHSY and CDR2 SAAADI. Generated by immunoSEQ multiplex PCR, the TCRdb table keeps only in-frame clones and is missing some. The data contain 150,000 to 200,000 clones, approximately 94% of them singletons. This chain links TRBV10-2 with TRBJ1-2, with D possibly matching TRBD1 (5 bases). Sequences were obtained from blood. The sequence derives from a middle-aged woman in good health. CDR3 protein: CASSERTAGGSYTF. For the CDR3, the DNA is TGCGCCAGCAGTGAACGAACCGCTGGGGGGAGCTACACCTTC.